A selection of T cell receptor beta chains follows, all from one sample in a study of T cells in Graves' hyperthyroidism and ophthalmopathy. TCRdb called the multiplex PCR reads again in MiXCR, with one record for every CDR3 protein. The data contain around 300,000 distinct CDR3 sequences, about 25% of them singletons. The sequencing sample was made of blood. These receptors originate from a middle-aged man with Graves' hyperthyroidism that later progressed to Graves' ophthalmopathy. Both conserved end residues are part of each CDR3. Each record gives: V gene, J gene, clone size, D gene, CDR3 DNA, CDR3 protein. The D gene is left open where the match is weak. Size values are once, few and many counts, or a class for expanded clones, and some rows have none.

V: TRBV18
J: TRBJ1-6
size: many
D: NA
DNA: TGTGCCAGCTCACCGGCGCAGGGTGGAAGGAATTCACCCCTCCACTTT
CDR3: CASSPAQGGRNSPLHF

V: TRBV2
J: TRBJ2-5
size: few
D: NA
DNA: TGTGCCAGCAGTGACCAGGTCCAAGAGACCCAGTACTTC
CDR3: CASSDQVQETQYF

V: TRBV14
J: TRBJ2-6
size: many
D: NA
DNA: TGTGCCAGCAGCCAAGATATTGGGGTTTCGGGGGCCAACGTCCTGACTTTC
CDR3: CASSQDIGVSGANVLTF

V: TRBV7-3
J: TRBJ2-2
size: many
D: TRBD1
DNA: TGTGCCAGCAGCTCCCGTTTGGGGACAGATATCACCGGGGAGCTGTTTTTT
CDR3: CASSSRLGTDITGELFF

V: TRBV28
J: TRBJ2-5
size: once
D: NA
DNA: TGTGCCAGCAGTTTAATTAAGGCCCCCCAAGAGACCCAGTACTTC
CDR3: CASSLIKAPQETQYF

V: TRBV2
J: TRBJ2-7
size: many
D: NA
DNA: TGTGCCAGCAGTTTTCAGGAGACTCTCTACGAGCAGTACTTC
CDR3: CASSFQETLYEQYF

V: TRBV20-1
J: TRBJ2-5
size: many
D: NA
DNA: TGCAGTGCTAGCGGTTCACAAGAGACCCAGTACTTC
CDR3: CSASGSQETQYF

V: TRBV25-1
J: TRBJ2-3
size: many
D: TRBD2
DNA: TGTGCCAGCAGTGAATTGGCAAGCGGGAGGACAGATACGCAGTATTTT
CDR3: CASSELASGRTDTQYF

V: TRBV29-1
J: TRBJ1-2
size: many
D: NA
DNA: TGCAGCGTTTGGGAGCCGTATGGCTACACCTTC
CDR3: CSVWEPYGYTF

V: TRBV5-1
J: TRBJ1-1
size: many
D: NA
DNA: TGCGCCAGCAGCTTCAGTTTGAACACTGAAGCTTTCTTT
CDR3: CASSFSLNTEAFF

V: TRBV11-2
J: TRBJ1-1
size: many
D: NA
DNA: TGTGCCAGCAGTTTTGATAACACTGAAGCTTTCTTT
CDR3: CASSFDNTEAFF

V: TRBV19
J: TRBJ1-1
size: many
D: NA
DNA: TGTGCCAGTAGTAACGCCCCCCTTCTTGGGGGGAACACTGAAGCTTTCTTT
CDR3: CASSNAPLLGGNTEAFF

V: TRBV6-2/TRBV6-3
J: TRBJ1-5
size: NA
D: TRBD1
DNA: TGTGCCAGCAAAGGACAGGGTTTGGGCAATCAGCCCCAGCATTTT
CDR3: CASKGQGLGNQPQHF

V: TRBV12-5
J: TRBJ1-5
size: many
D: NA
DNA: TGTGCTAGTGGGCCACCCGGCGGCAATCAGCCCCAGCATTTT
CDR3: CASGPPGGNQPQHF

V: TRBV2
J: TRBJ1-2
size: many
D: NA
DNA: TGTGCCAGCCGAGAAAGCAACTATGGCTACACCTTC
CDR3: CASRESNYGYTF

V: TRBV7-8
J: TRBJ2-2
size: many
D: NA
DNA: TGTGCCAGCAGCCGAGGGGACACCCGTGGGAGCGCGGAGCTGTTTTTT
CDR3: CASSRGDTRGSAELFF

V: TRBV7-2
J: TRBJ2-7
size: NA
D: TRBD1
DNA: TGTGCCAGCAGCTTAGTGGGACAGGGGGCGTCCGAGCAGTACTTC
CDR3: CASSLVGQGASEQYF

V: TRBV6-2/TRBV6-3
J: TRBJ1-1
size: many
D: TRBD1
DNA: TGTGCCAGCAGTCCGGACAGGGGGGGCACTGAAGCTTTCTTT
CDR3: CASSPDRGGTEAFF

V: TRBV11-2
J: TRBJ1-6
size: many
D: NA
DNA: TGTGCCAGCAGCTCGACCTTCTCACCCCTCCACTTT
CDR3: CASSSTFSPLHF

V: TRBV29-1
J: TRBJ2-5
size: few
D: NA
DNA: TGCAGCGTTGAACTAGAGACCCAGTACTTC
CDR3: CSVELETQYF

V: TRBV6-5
J: TRBJ2-5
size: many
D: NA
DNA: TGTGCCACCAGAAAGGCGTTAGCGACCCCATACCAAGAGACCCAGTACTTC
CDR3: CATRKALATPYQETQYF

V: TRBV20-1
J: TRBJ1-1
size: many
D: NA
DNA: TGCAGTGCTTTAGAAGGTTTCGGGACCTACAACACTGAAGCTTTCTTT
CDR3: CSALEGFGTYNTEAFF

V: TRBV24-1
J: TRBJ1-5
size: many
D: NA
DNA: TGTGCCACCAGTGAGGCGGGTTGGCCCCAGCATTTT
CDR3: CATSEAGWPQHF